The T cell receptor (beta chain) described here comes from a study of identical twins. General study results and limits: Monozygotic twin pairs showed more out-of-frame TCR alpha sharing than models estimated.

The germline V and J ends were trimmed by 3 bases and 0 bases, with 9 bases remaining between them. Germline-derived CDR1 and CDR2 are MNHEY and SMNVEV (reference sequence). The CDR3 extends over 14 amino acids. Each CDR3 protein gets one entry after TCRdb re-called the 5' RACE reads with MiXCR. This sample has a few hundred thousand distinct CDR3 sequences, with roughly a tenth found just once. This clonotype appeared a few times. Its antigen is unknown. Sequenced material: memory T cells sorted from blood. J is TRBJ2-7 and V is TRBV27, with D uncertain. The source is a man aged 50-59 years in good health. The DNA of the CDR3 is TGTGCCAGCAGTTTCCTCAGCAACTCCTACGAGCAGTACTTC. This codes for CASSFLSNSYEQYF.